These 28 T cell receptor beta chains were all obtained from the same sample, sequenced in a study of Ad26.COV2.S vaccination and SARS-CoV-2 variants. Treatment noted: around 19 received Ad26.COV2.S at low or high dose, single or two shots; roughly five received placebo; per-sample allocation not given. Collection of the samples took place on day 63 after the first injection of vaccine or placebo. Repertoires were generated with immunoSEQ multiplex PCR, while TCRdb's copy carries only in-frame clones and drops some. Among a few hundred thousand clones, approximately 88% were seen once, and the ten largest hold roughly 4%. The sample in question was peripheral blood, obtained in a trial of Ad26.COV2.S vaccine versus placebo. These receptors came from a person aged 18-60 years who received the Ad26.COV2.S COVID-19 vaccine or a placebo.

This chain connects TRBV7-2 to TRBJ2-1; TRBD1 agrees at 9 bases. Germline V gene sequence: CDR1 SGHTA, CDR2 FQGNSA. J lost 5 bases, V lost 5 bases, and 16 bases had no gene match. The CDR3 runs to 18 residues. This chain's CDR3 is CASSTPWAGTGYHNEQFF. CDR3 nucleotides: TGTGCCAGCAGCACGCCTTGGGCCGGGACAGGGTACCACAATGAGCAGTTCTTC.

This chain uses TRBV4-1 with TRBJ1-2, with 8 bases fitting TRBD1. V lost 3 bases and J lost 6; bases outside the gene matches: 3. Germline V CDR1 and CDR2: MGHRA, YSYEKL. The CDR3 spans 13 residues. The chain's CDR3 is CASSQTGVHGYTF. The CDR3, as DNA: TGCGCCAGCAGCCAGACAGGGGTCCATGGCTACACCTTC.

The chain couples TRBV11-2 to TRBJ2-6; D gene uncertain. With 2 bases removed from V and 0 bases from J, the gap between germline ends came to 8 bases. Germline V lookup: CDR1 SGHAT, CDR2 FQNNGV. The CDR3 contains 16 residues. The CDR3 coding sequence is TGTGCCAGCAGCTTAACATCTGACTCTGGGGCCAACGTCCTGACTTTC. This gives the protein CASSLTSDSGANVLTF.

The rearrangement joins TRBV6-5 to TRBJ1-2; 9 bases match TRBD1. Germline CDR1 MNHEY, CDR2 SVGAGI. The V segment lost 4 bases and the J segment 2 bases; nucleotides outside the gene matches: 2. The CDR3 length is 14 residues. The CDR3 sequence is CASSSQGANYGYTF. The CDR3 DNA reads TGTGCCAGCAGTTCACAGGGGGCGAACTATGGCTACACCTTC.

This chain links TRBV14 with TRBJ1-1, with D unclear. Germline values: CDR1 SGHDN, CDR2 FVKESK. The CDR3 spans 13 residues. The V end was cut by 10 bases, the J end by 1 base, with 13 bases between. The CDR3 bases are TGTGCCACCGCTTACGCACCGAACACTGAAGCTTTCTTT. The encoded protein is CATAYAPNTEAFF.

J is TRBJ2-1 and V is TRBV5-6, with D uncertain. The length of the CDR3 is 17 residues. Per germline, CDR1 SGHDT and CDR2 YYEEEE. The V end lost 0 bases, the J end lost 4 bases, and 17 bases lay between the germline ends. CDR3 coding DNA: TGTGCCAGCAGCTTGGCCTTGAACATAGGAATGTACAATGAGCAGTTCTTC. As protein: CASSLALNIGMYNEQFF. Using reference TRBV5-6 and TRBJ2-1 for the parts outside the CDR3, the full variable domain is DAGVTQSPTHLIKTRGQQVTLRCSPKSGHDTVSWYQQALGQGPQFIFQYYEEEERQRGNFPDRFSGHQFPNYSSELNVNALLLGDSALYLCASSLALNIGMYNEQFFGPGTRLTVL.

This clone showed up just once. The rearrangement uses TRBV7-8 and TRBJ2-2; the match to TRBD1 covers 9 bases. With V trimmed by 5 bases and J by 4 bases, 5 bases remained unmatched. The CDR3 consists of 15 residues. Germline values: CDR1 SGHVS, CDR2 FQNEAQ. The CDR3 reads CASSAGTGLTGELFF. In DNA form, the CDR3 reads TGTGCCAGCAGCGCCGGGACAGGGCTCACCGGGGAGCTGTTTTTT.

The J gene is TRBJ2-5, the V gene TRBV9, with 7 bases aligning to TRBD2. The CDR3 is 17 amino acids. V lost 0 bases to trimming and J lost 3 bases; unmatched junction nucleotides: 11. CDR1 is SGDLS, CDR2 YYNGEE, per germline. The CDR3 sequence is CASSVGARGGREETQYF. The CDR3 bases are TGTGCCAGCAGCGTAGGTGCTCGGGGAGGGAGGGAAGAGACCCAGTACTTC.

This clone has a single count. The chain links TRBV10-1 to TRBJ2-2; maybe TRBD1 (6 bases). Trimming removed 6 bases from V and 6 bases from J, with 8 bases in between. Germline V lookup: CDR1 WNHNN, CDR2 SYGVQD (reference sequence). The CDR3 length is 12 residues. CDR3 residues: CASRQGAGELFF. CDR3 nucleotide sequence: TGCGCCAGCAGACAGGGCGCCGGGGAGCTGTTTTTT.

The chain has TRBV9 and TRBJ1-4, with 8 bases identical to TRBD1. There are 12 residues in the CDR3. The germline V gene encodes CDR1 SGDLS and CDR2 YYNGEE. V trimming: 3 bases; J trimming: 10 bases; junction bases outside the gene matches: 2. CDR3 DNA sequence: TGTGCCAGCAGCGCAGGGGGCGGAAAACTGTTTTTT. Its protein is CASSAGGGKLFF.

This sequence joins TRBV13 and TRBJ1-2; 8 bases match TRBD1. This CDR3 is built from 15 residues. The V segment lost 5 bases and the J segment 3 bases; nucleotides outside the gene matches: 8. Germline V gene sequence: CDR1 PRHDT, CDR2 FYEKMQ (reference sequence). CDR3 in amino acids: CASSLGQGRDYGYTF. CDR3 DNA sequence: TGTGCCAGCAGCCTCGGACAGGGAAGGGACTATGGCTACACCTTC.

The V and J genes are TRBV5-4 and TRBJ2-7, with 11 bases matching TRBD1. The CDR3 runs to 15 residues. Germline assignment: CDR1 SGHNT and CDR2 YYREEE (reference sequence). V lost 3 bases to trimming and J lost 3 bases; unmatched junction nucleotides: 5. The CDR3 DNA follows: TGTGCCAGCAGCTCCGGGACAGGGGGTCTCTACGAGCAGTACTTC. This codes for CASSSGTGGLYEQYF.

This chain joins TRBV7-9 and TRBJ2-7; 13 bases agree with TRBD2. Germline loops: CDR1 SEHNR, CDR2 FQNEAQ (reference sequence). This CDR3 spans 15 amino acids. V lost 5 bases and J lost 5; bases outside the gene matches: 6. The CDR3 sequence: CASSPTSGGPHEQYF. Here the CDR3 DNA reads TGTGCCAGCAGCCCGACTAGCGGGGGGCCCCACGAGCAGTACTTC.

V usage is TRBV28 and J usage is TRBJ2-4, with 11 nucleotides matching TRBD2. Germline V CDR1 and CDR2: MDHEN, SYDVKM. The CDR3 is made up of 15 amino acids. After removal of 7 bases from V and 4 bases from J, the junction contained 6 bases not matched to a gene. CDR3 DNA sequence: TGTGCCAGCAACGAACTAGCGGGGGATAAAAACATTCAGTACTTC. Translating it yields CASNELAGDKNIQYF. The entire variable domain, with the rest obtained from reference TRBV28 and TRBJ2-4, is as follows: DVKVTQSSRYLVKRTGEKVFLECVQDMDHENMFWYRQDPGLGLRLIYFSYDVKMKEKGDIPEGYSVSREKKERFSLILESASTNQTSMYLCASNELAGDKNIQYFGAGTRLSVL.

This chain joins TRBV6-5 and TRBJ1-4; TRBD1 is a possible D gene (6 bases). The CDR3 has 16 residues. Germline CDR1 MNHEY, CDR2 SVGAGI. V dropped 0 bases and J dropped 2 bases, with 10 bases sitting between them. CDR3 bases: TGTGCCAGCAGTTACTCGCCGGGGGCTACTAATGAAAAACTGTTTTTT. Protein: CASSYSPGATNEKLFF.

The rearrangement joins TRBV13 to TRBJ2-5; D is uncertain. The CDR3 has 14 amino acids. Germline V gene sequence: CDR1 PRHDT, CDR2 FYEKMQ (reference sequence). Deletions cut 5 bases from V and 5 bases from J, with 15 bases between. The CDR3 sequence: CASSPPGRRETQYF. The CDR3, as DNA: TGTGCCAGCAGCCCCCCCGGGCGCCGCGAGACCCAGTACTTC.

In this sample, this clone turned up once. V gene TRBV7-2 combines with J gene TRBJ2-3; D uncertain. This CDR3 is 14 amino acids long. CDR1 is SGHTA, CDR2 FQGNSA, per germline. The V and J ends lost 5 bases and 3 bases respectively, with 12 bases between them. The CDR3 DNA reads TGTGCCAGCAGCCCCCAATCCGGGACAGATACGCAGTATTTT. Translated: CASSPQSGTDTQYF.

J is TRBJ2-1 and V is TRBV5-6, with TRBD2 matching 9 bases. The CDR3 sequence is 17 residues long. Germline CDR1 reads SGHDT; CDR2 reads YYEEEE. The V segment lost 0 bases and the J segment 1 base; nucleotides outside the gene matches: 5. The CDR3 here is CASSLASGGWSYNEQFF. The CDR3 DNA follows: TGTGCCAGCAGCTTGGCGAGCGGGGGGTGGTCCTACAATGAGCAGTTCTTC.

The rearrangement joins TRBV10-1 to TRBJ1-3; D might be TRBD1 (6 bases). The germline V gene encodes CDR1 WNHNN and CDR2 SYGVQD (reference sequence). V was clipped by 3 bases and J by 0 bases, with 12 bases between them. This CDR3 contains 16 residues. CDR3 region: CASSDDRQPSGNTIYF. CDR3 sequence (DNA): TGCGCCAGCAGTGATGACAGGCAACCCTCTGGAAACACCATATATTTT.

This clone was observed once. This chain uses TRBV5-1 with TRBJ2-3; a possible D gene is TRBD2 (6 bases). Germline CDR1 reads SGHRS; CDR2 reads YFSETQ. Trimming cost V 0 bases and J 8 bases, with 16 bases left between them. The CDR3 is 15 residues long. The CDR3 region is CASSLAGTSPGTQYF. CDR3 DNA: TGCGCCAGCAGCTTGGCCGGGACTTCCCCCGGTACGCAGTATTTT.

The chain employs TRBV6-1 and TRBJ2-7; the match to TRBD1 covers 8 bases. The CDR3 totals 14 residues. Germline CDR1 reads MNHNS; CDR2 reads SASEGT. V trimming: 6 bases; J trimming: 5 bases; junction bases outside the gene matches: 9. Here the CDR3 reads CASSKQGDFDEQYF. DNA for the CDR3: TGTGCCAGCAGCAAACAGGGGGATTTTGACGAGCAGTACTTC.

As DNA, the CDR3 is TGTGCCAGTAGTATTCTAGCGGGGGACTACAATGAGCAGTTCTTC. Amino acid sequence: CASSILAGDYNEQFF. The chain has TRBV19 and TRBJ2-1, with TRBD2 identical over 10 bases. The CDR3 length is 15 residues. V lost 3 bases, J lost 3 bases, and 2 bases stayed unmatched. Germline lookup yields CDR1 LNHDA and CDR2 SQIVND (reference sequence).

The chain carries TRBV4-3 and TRBJ1-2; 7 positions agree with TRBD1. The CDR3 spans 15 residues. Looked up from germline, CDR1 is LGHNA and CDR2 is YSLEER. The ends lost 0 bases at V and 2 bases at J; junction bases unmatched: 3. The CDR3 loop is CASSQENRGNYGYTF. The CDR3 nucleotides are TGCGCCAGCAGCCAAGAGAACAGGGGAAACTATGGCTACACCTTC.

V gene TRBV18 combines with J gene TRBJ2-7, with D maybe TRBD2 (7 bases). Germline V gives CDR1 KGHSH, CDR2 LQKENI. The CDR3 contains 14 residues. Trimming left V 3 bases short and J 6 bases short, with 15 bases between. The CDR3 loop is CASSPGLGGLEQYF. DNA of the CDR3: TGTGCCAGCTCACCGGGCCTCGGGGGGCTCGAGCAGTACTTC.

The V gene is TRBV18, the J gene TRBJ2-1; 9 bases are shared with TRBD2. Germline V CDR1 and CDR2: KGHSH, LQKENI. Germline trimming cut 1 base from V and 6 bases from J; bases unmatched to any gene: 4. CDR3 length equals 15 residues. DNA for the CDR3: TGTGCCAGCTCACCACGCGGGGGGGACTCCAATGAGCAGTTCTTC. As protein: CASSPRGGDSNEQFF.

This clone was seen just once. The rearrangement joins TRBV21-1 to TRBJ2-1; the table's D gene call, TRBD1, was not cross checked with the DNA. TRBV21-1 is a pseudogene locus. The CDR3 extends over 19 amino acids. The CDR3 DNA follows: TGTGCCAGCAGCAAAGCGACACGCAGGGATTTGAGGTGGGGTAATGAGCAGTTCTTC. Residues: CASSKATRRDLRWGNEQFF.

The chain uses TRBV4-1 and TRBJ2-1; D ambiguous. V was clipped by 1 base and J by 7 bases, with 8 bases between them. The CDR3 runs 13 residues. CDR1 MGHRA and CDR2 YSYEKL come from the germline V gene. DNA of the CDR3: TGCGCCAGCAGCCAAGGGGTTCATAATGAGCAGTTCTTC. The encoded protein is CASSQGVHNEQFF.

This sequence joins TRBV7-8 and TRBJ2-1, with 10 bases fitting TRBD2. V gave up 1 base and J gave up 4 bases; unmatched junction bases: 7. The CDR3 runs to 17 residues. Germline lookup yields CDR1 SGHVS and CDR2 FQNEAQ. CDR3 bases: TGTGCCAGCAGCTTAGTGTCTAGCGGGGGCCTTTACAATGAGCAGTTCTTC. The encoded protein is CASSLVSSGGLYNEQFF.